This T cell receptor beta chain was found in a study of blood T cell repertoires in COVID-19. In Seattle, patients joined the study during active infection and were tracked longitudinally. Here immunoSEQ multiplex PCR was the method, and the copy in TCRdb shows in-frame clones only, minus some. The sample carries a few hundred thousand clones, about 85% recorded once. V shed 10 bases, J shed 7 bases, and the junction held 13 bases outside the gene matches. Per germline, CDR1 MNHEY and CDR2 SVGAGI. The CDR3 is made up of 13 amino acids. The chain is built from TRBV6-5 and TRBJ2-7; 7 nucleotides match TRBD2. The specimen sequenced was peripheral blood. The receptor was derived from a human donor with COVID-19, enrolled during active disease. The donor label of this sample is uncertain. CDR3 in amino acids: CATLTSGALEQYF. The CDR3 nucleotides are TGTGCCACCTTGACAAGCGGGGCATTGGAGCAGTACTTC.